Listed below are T cell receptor beta chains from one sample, sequenced in a study of T cells and copy number aberrations in small-cell lung cancer. This table comes from immunoSEQ multiplex PCR, and its TCRdb copy is limited to in-frame clones, with some not included. In the table there are about 2,600 clones, 80% to 85% of which are singletons. The sample taken for sequencing was normal tissue next to the tumor. These receptors were taken from a man aged 40-50 years with small cell lung cancer. CDR3s include the opening cysteine and the closing phenylalanine or tryptophan. A D gene is named only where the DNA matches it firmly. Size is omitted from some rows. Given values are once, few, many or a class for expanded clones.

j_call,clone_size,v_call,d_call,cdr3_length,cdr3_aa,cdr3_nt
TRBJ2-7,few,TRBV5-1,.,16,CASSLGESGDGYEQYF,TGCGCCAGCAGCTTGGGGGAATCGGGGGACGGCTACGAGCAGTACTTC
TRBJ2-6,once,TRBV5-1,.,14,CASSPTGEANVLTF,TGCGCCAGCAGCCCTACGGGGGAAGCAAACGTCCTGACTTTC
TRBJ2-4,.,TRBV9,.,16,CASSVGGAGAENIQYF,TGTGCCAGCAGCGTAGGGGGGGCGGGGGCCGAAAACATTCAGTACTTC
TRBJ2-3,.,TRBV28,TRBD2,14,CASTPAGPPDTQYF,TGTGCCAGCACCCCAGCGGGGCCCCCCGATACGCAGTATTTT
TRBJ2-5,few,TRBV4-3,.,13,CASSQEGWETQYF,TGCGCCAGCAGCCAAGAGGGGTGGGAGACCCAGTACTTC
TRBJ2-7,.,TRBV5-5,TRBD1,15,CASSLTLTGLYEQYF,TGTGCCAGCAGCTTAACCTTGACAGGGCTCTACGAGCAGTACTTC
TRBJ2-7,.,TRBV5-5,.,14,CASSSDPGSYEQYF,TGTGCCAGCAGCAGCGACCCAGGCTCCTACGAGCAGTACTTC
TRBJ2-1,few,TRBV9,TRBD1,15,CASSGLTDRGGEQFF,TGTGCCAGCAGCGGATTAACTGACAGGGGTGGCGAGCAGTTCTTC
TRBJ2-1,.,TRBV27,.,16,CASSPGGSSRHNEQFF,TGTGCCAGCAGTCCAGGAGGCAGTTCCCGGCACAATGAGCAGTTCTTC
TRBJ2-7,.,TRBV23-1,.,14,CASSRPDSSYEQYF,TGCGCCAGCAGTCGCCCTGACTCCTCCTACGAGCAGTACTTC
TRBJ1-1,.,TRBV27,.,18,CASSLSGSPGWGATEAFF,TGTGCCAGCAGTTTATCCGGGAGCCCGGGGTGGGGGGCAACTGAAGCTTTCTTT
TRBJ1-2,large,TRBV28,.,15,CASSFVYRDSLGYTF,TGTGCCAGCAGCTTCGTCTACCGGGACTCACTTGGCTACACCTTC
TRBJ2-7,.,TRBV29-1,TRBD2,13,CSITSGSSYEQYF,TGCAGCATCACTAGCGGGAGCTCCTACGAGCAGTACTTC
TRBJ1-5,.,TRBV2,.,13,CASSVRADQPQHF,TGTGCCAGCAGTGTCAGGGCCGATCAGCCCCAGCATTTT
TRBJ2-5,.,TRBV7-2,.,14,CASSFQPSRETQYF,TGTGCCAGCAGCTTCCAACCTAGCCGAGAGACCCAGTACTTC
TRBJ2-7,.,TRBV10-3,TRBD1,15,CAISHGQGGSYEQYF,TGTGCCATCAGCCACGGACAGGGGGGCTCCTACGAGCAGTACTTC
TRBJ1-5,.,TRBV18,TRBD1,14,CASSLTGRAQPQHF,TGTGCCAGCTCGCTGACAGGGCGGGCTCAGCCCCAGCATTTT
TRBJ1-2,.,TRBV5-8,TRBD1,16,CASSPRTGARGYGYTF,TGTGCCAGCAGCCCCCGGACAGGGGCCCGCGGCTATGGCTACACCTTC
TRBJ1-2,.,TRBV19,.,14,CASSPVRGAYGYTF,TGTGCCAGTAGCCCCGTTAGGGGGGCTTATGGCTACACCTTC
TRBJ1-2,.,TRBV25-1,.,13,CASSSGQVYGYTF,TGTGCCAGCAGTAGCGGACAAGTCTATGGCTACACCTTC
TRBJ1-4,.,TRBV27,.,13,CASRAAGYEKLFF,TGTGCCAGCAGGGCGGCAGGGTATGAAAAACTGTTTTTT
TRBJ2-3,.,TRBV5-1,TRBD2,16,CASSRDGGGPTDTQYF,TGCGCCAGCAGCCGGGACGGGGGGGGCCCCACAGATACGCAGTATTTT
TRBJ2-2,.,TRBV5-8,.,13,CASSLKRTGELFF,TGTGCCAGCAGCTTGAAGAGGACCGGGGAGCTGTTTTTT
TRBJ2-2,.,TRBV7-9,TRBD2,16,CASSPIAGANTGELFF,TGTGCCAGCAGCCCGATAGCGGGGGCGAACACCGGGGAGCTGTTTTTT
TRBJ2-2,.,TRBV6-5,.,14,CASSYGGQTGELFF,TGTGCCAGCAGTTACGGGGGGCAAACCGGGGAGCTGTTTTTT
TRBJ1-4,.,TRBV5-5,.,15,CASSLIGGYNEKLFF,TGTGCCAGCAGCTTGATCGGGGGATATAATGAAAAACTATTTTTT
TRBJ2-2,.,TRBV19,TRBD1,14,CASGTGLGTGELFF,TGTGCCAGCGGGACAGGGTTGGGAACCGGGGAGCTGTTTTTT
TRBJ2-6,.,TRBV7-2,TRBD1,19,CASSPRPGQGSAGANVLTF,TGTGCCAGCAGCCCCCGTCCGGGACAGGGGAGTGCTGGGGCCAACGTCCTGACTTTC
TRBJ1-2,.,TRBV28,.,14,CASFPRGRVGGYTF,TGTGCCAGCTTCCCCAGAGGGAGGGTGGGTGGCTACACCTTC
TRBJ1-2,large,TRBV29-1,.,12,CSVETVEYGYTF,TGCAGCGTGGAGACAGTGGAGTATGGCTACACCTTC
TRBJ2-2,once,TRBV9,.,16,CASSPRTDATTGELFF,TGTGCCAGCAGCCCAAGGACCGACGCGACCACCGGGGAGCTGTTTTTT
TRBJ1-1,few,TRBV5-1,.,16,CASSLEQQVRSTEAFF,TGCGCCAGCAGCTTGGAGCAGCAGGTACGTTCCACTGAAGCTTTCTTT
TRBJ2-6,.,TRBV5-4,TRBD2,14,CASSAGGGANVLTF,TGTGCCAGCAGCGCGGGGGGAGGGGCCAACGTCCTGACTTTC
TRBJ2-7,few,TRBV5-1,.,15,CASSSMGRDFYEQYF,TGCGCCAGCAGTTCTATGGGACGGGACTTCTACGAGCAGTACTTC
TRBJ1-2,few,TRBV18,TRBD1,17,CASSPQRTGDPNYGYTF,TGTGCCAGCTCACCACAGAGGACAGGGGACCCTAACTATGGCTACACCTTC
TRBJ1-5,.,TRBV6-5,.,13,CASSSSRGQPQHF,TGTGCCAGCAGTTCCTCCCGGGGTCAGCCCCAGCATTTT
TRBJ1-1,.,TRBV15,.,17,CATSRDLGGPVNTEAFF,TGTGCCACCAGCAGAGATCTAGGGGGACCGGTAAACACTGAAGCTTTCTTT
TRBJ2-7,.,TRBV5-1,TRBD1,14,CASTRDRERNEQYF,TGCGCCAGTACCCGGGACAGGGAAAGGAACGAGCAGTACTTC
TRBJ1-3,.,TRBV4-2,.,17,CASSLITVGGSGNTIYF,TGTGCCAGCAGCCTTATAACCGTAGGAGGCTCTGGAAACACCATATATTTT
TRBJ2-1,.,TRBV19,.,15,CASSRGPRSYNEQFF,TGTGCCAGTAGTAGGGGGCCCCGCTCCTACAATGAGCAGTTCTTC
TRBJ2-1,.,TRBV6-5,TRBD1,15,CASSPGTGESNEQFF,TGTGCCAGCAGTCCTGGGACAGGGGAGTCAAATGAGCAGTTCTTC
TRBJ2-5,.,TRBV28,TRBD2,15,CASSLRGGAGETQYF,TGTGCCAGCAGTCTACGCGGGGGGGCCGGAGAGACCCAGTACTTC
TRBJ2-7,once,TRBV7-2,.,14,CASSRLSGGYEQYF,TGTGCCAGCAGCAGACTTAGCGGAGGCTACGAGCAGTACTTC
TRBJ2-7,.,TRBV28,TRBD2,14,CASRSGAANYEQYF,TGTGCCAGCAGGAGCGGGGCAGCTAACTACGAGCAGTACTTC
TRBJ2-1,.,TRBV15,TRBD2,16,CATSREGGSTYNEQFF,TGTGCCACCAGCAGAGAGGGCGGGAGTACCTACAATGAGCAGTTCTTC
TRBJ1-3,.,TRBV7-9,.,15,CASSNREVAGNTIYF,TGTGCCAGCAGCAACCGAGAGGTGGCCGGAAACACCATATATTTT
TRBJ2-4,.,TRBV30,TRBD2,14,CAYTRSGSRNIQYF,TGTGCCTACACCCGAAGCGGGAGCCGGAACATTCAGTACTTC
TRBJ2-1,.,TRBV4-2,TRBD2,16,CASSQAGTSGVDEQFF,TGTGCCAGCAGCCAAGCCGGGACTAGCGGGGTGGATGAGCAGTTCTTC
TRBJ1-1,.,TRBV5-1,.,13,CASSLTANTEAFF,TGCGCCAGCAGCTTGACCGCGAACACTGAAGCTTTCTTT
TRBJ2-7,.,TRBV9,.,14,CASSVDGSSYEQYF,TGTGCCAGCAGCGTGGACGGCAGCTCCTACGAGCAGTACTTC
TRBJ1-2,.,TRBV19,TRBD1,13,CASSTTGGDGYTF,TGTGCCAGTAGTACAACAGGGGGTGATGGCTACACCTTC
TRBJ2-1,.,TRBV11-2,.,16,CASSLGGSSSYNEQFF,TGTGCCAGCAGCTTAGGAGGCAGTTCCTCCTACAATGAGCAGTTCTTC
TRBJ1-2,.,TRBV7-2,.,13,CASSLGPWTPSGF,TGTGCCAGCAGCTTAGGGCCTTGGACACCTAGTGGCTTC
TRBJ2-7,large,TRBV7-9,.,13,CASSRKGRDEQYF,TGTGCCAGCAGCCGCAAGGGCCGCGACGAGCAGTACTTC
TRBJ1-3,.,TRBV28,.,15,CASSLYIGSGNTIYF,TGTGCCAGCAGTTTGTACATCGGTTCTGGAAACACCATATATTTT
TRBJ2-2,.,TRBV19,.,14,CASSGRANTGELFF,TGTGCCAGTAGTGGAAGGGCAAACACCGGGGAGCTGTTTTTT
TRBJ1-2,few,TRBV7-9,.,13,CASSLEYRAGYTF,TGTGCCAGCAGCTTAGAATACAGGGCTGGCTACACCTTC
TRBJ2-3,large,TRBV7-3,.,15,CASSLTSGESDTQYF,TGTGCCAGCAGCTTAACGTCGGGAGAGTCAGATACGCAGTATTTT